The 17 T cell receptor beta chains below all came from one sample that was sequenced in a study of OX40 agonist ivuxolimab in advanced cancers. The method was immunoSEQ multiplex PCR; TCRdb's version includes in-frame clones alone and lacks a portion of them. The sample carries some 60,000 clones, approximately 89% recorded once. Material: CD4+ or CD8+ T cells sorted from blood, obtained in a trial of the OX40 agonist ivuxolimab. Source of these receptors: an adult with an advanced solid tumor such as melanoma, head and neck, liver or kidney cancer.

The chain recombines TRBV9 with TRBJ2-5, with TRBD1 matching 7 bases. With 3 bases clipped from V and 1 base from J, the junction kept 6 bases outside the gene matches. Germline V gene sequence: CDR1 SGDLS, CDR2 YYNGEE. The CDR3 has 15 residues. In nucleotides, the CDR3 is TGTGCCAGCAGCGAGGGGACAGACAGCCAAGAGACCCAGTACTTC. It specifies CASSEGTDSQETQYF. Supplemented by reference TRBV9 and TRBJ2-5, the full variable domain reads DSGVTQTPKHLITATGQRVTLRCSPRSGDLSVYWYQQSLDQGLQFLIQYYNGEERAKGNILERFSAQQFPDLHSELNLSSLELGDSALYFCASSEGTDSQETQYFGPGTRLLVL.

This chain's CDR3 is CASSPLAGMIEQYF. CDR3 in DNA: TGTGCCAGCTCACCACTGGCCGGGATGATCGAGCAGTACTTC. The V call is TRBV18, the J call TRBJ2-7; possible D gene TRBD2, 5 bases. V lost 1 base to trimming and J lost 6 bases, with 13 bases between them. There are 14 residues in the CDR3. Germline CDR1 KGHSH, CDR2 LQKENI.

The V gene is TRBV7-8, the J gene TRBJ2-5; perhaps TRBD2 as D (5 bases). The CDR3 runs 12 residues. V lost 11 bases, J lost 5 bases, and 15 bases lay in between. CDR1 and CDR2 (germline): SGHVS, FQNEAQ. This CDR3 is CAFSESGETQYF. The CDR3 region has the DNA TGTGCCTTTAGCGAGTCCGGTGAGACCCAGTACTTC.

The chain couples TRBV9 to TRBJ2-3, with D uncertain. The V end was cut by 2 bases, the J end by 0 bases, with 7 bases between. This CDR3 is 14 amino acids long. Germline V lookup: CDR1 SGDLS, CDR2 YYNGEE. The DNA for the CDR3 is TGTGCCAGCAGCGTGGAGACTAGCACAGATACGCAGTATTTT. Translating gives CASSVETSTDTQYF.

The chain is built from TRBV4-2 and TRBJ2-7, with a weak D call TRBD2 (6 bases). Germline CDR1 and CDR2: LGHNA and YNFKEQ. The CDR3 is 15 residues long. The V end lost 1 base, the J end lost 3 bases, and 13 bases lay between the germline ends. The CDR3, as DNA: TGTGCCAGCAGCCAAGCCCTGGAGGGGTTCTACGAGCAGTACTTC. Its translation is CASSQALEGFYEQYF.

V is TRBV27 and J is TRBJ1-2, with unresolved D. CDR3 length: 13 amino acids. Germline V gives CDR1 MNHEY, CDR2 SMNVEV (reference sequence). V was clipped by 8 bases and J by 4 bases, with 14 bases between them. This chain's CDR3 is CASSAGGIYGYTF. The DNA of the CDR3 is TGTGCCAGCTCAGCAGGAGGGATCTATGGCTACACCTTC.

V usage is TRBV6-1 and J usage is TRBJ1-5; 9 nucleotides match TRBD1. CDR3 size: 14 residues. Trimming cost V 5 bases and J 6 bases; bases outside gene matches: 5. The germline V gene encodes CDR1 MNHNS and CDR2 SASEGT. CDR3 region: CASSSGQGGQPQHF. The DNA of the CDR3 is TGTGCCAGCAGTTCGGGACAGGGAGGTCAGCCCCAGCATTTT.

V is TRBV2 and J is TRBJ1-1; 9 bases match TRBD1. This CDR3 is 17 amino acids long. Looked up from germline, CDR1 is SNHLY and CDR2 is FYNNEI. J gave up 2 bases and V 7 bases, and 14 bases lay outside the gene matches. The CDR3 region has the DNA TGTGCCAGCAATGAGGGGACAGGGCTAACCCCTAACACTGAAGCTTTCTTT. This sequence encodes CASNEGTGLTPNTEAFF.

The rearrangement joins TRBV6-1 to TRBJ2-3, with unresolved D. This CDR3 has 12 amino acids. V was trimmed by 7 bases and J by 5 bases, leaving 10 bases between them. CDR1 and CDR2 (germline): MNHNS, SASEGT. This CDR3 is CASTDRVDTQYF. The DNA of the CDR3 is TGTGCCAGCACCGACCGAGTAGATACGCAGTATTTT.

The CDR3 DNA follows: TGTGCCAGCAGCCAAGTTCCCACTAGCGGGGATACCTACAATGAGCAGTTCTTC. Translated: CASSQVPTSGDTYNEQFF. This chain uses TRBV14 with TRBJ2-1; 10 positions agree with TRBD2. This CDR3 has 18 amino acids. Germline V CDR1 and CDR2: SGHDN, FVKESK. Trimming removed 1 base from V and 2 bases from J; junction bases left unmatched: 8.

V gene TRBV7-9 combines with J gene TRBJ2-5; D is uncertain. The germline CDR1 and CDR2 sequences are SEHNR and FQNEAQ (reference sequence). CDR3 length: 14 amino acids. The V end was cut by 5 bases, the J end by 1 base, with 11 bases between. The CDR3 sequence: CASSDLAVQETQYF. In DNA, the CDR3 is TGTGCCAGCAGCGACTTGGCGGTCCAAGAGACCCAGTACTTC.

J is TRBJ2-1 and V is TRBV4-2; no clear D gene. The V gene lost 0 bases and the J gene lost 3 bases, with 6 bases spanning the gap. CDR1 and CDR2 (germline): LGHNA, YNFKEQ. CDR3 size: 14 residues. For the CDR3, the DNA is TGTGCCAGCAGCCAAGATTTAAACTACAATGAGCAGTTCTTC. Translating it yields CASSQDLNYNEQFF.

This chain links TRBV30 with TRBJ1-1; TRBD1 aligns across 12 bases. This CDR3 comprises 13 residues. V gave up 4 bases and J gave up 8 bases; unmatched junction bases: 5. Germline values: CDR1 GTSNPN, CDR2 SVGIG (reference sequence). The CDR3 DNA reads TGTGCCTGGATGGATGGGACAGGGGGCGAAGCTTTCTTT. Amino acid sequence: CAWMDGTGGEAFF.

The rearrangement joins TRBV7-9 to TRBJ2-3, with 9 bases that match TRBD2. V was pared by 3 bases and J by 5 bases, with 6 bases of the junction left unmatched. This CDR3 comprises 15 residues. Per germline, CDR1 SEHNR and CDR2 FQNEAQ (reference sequence). In DNA form, the CDR3 reads TGTGCCAGCAGCTTGTTAGCGGGGGCCGGAGATACGCAGTATTTT. This gives the protein CASSLLAGAGDTQYF.

This chain links TRBV18 with TRBJ2-1; 10 bases align to TRBD2. V lost 5 bases and J lost 4; bases outside the gene matches: 5. Germline V CDR1 and CDR2: KGHSH, LQKENI. This CDR3 has 15 amino acids. The CDR3 region is CASSIAGGLYNEQFF. The CDR3 DNA reads as TGTGCCAGCTCAATAGCGGGGGGCCTTTACAATGAGCAGTTCTTC.

The gene calls are TRBV7-8 and TRBJ2-5; 8 bases map to TRBD2. In germline, CDR1 is SGHVS, CDR2 FQNEAQ. The CDR3 totals 16 residues. V shed 5 bases and J 5 bases; nucleotides not matched to a gene: 13. DNA for the CDR3: TGTGCCAGCAGCCCGGGACGGGGGGGCCCTAGGGAGACCCAGTACTTC. It specifies CASSPGRGGPRETQYF.

This clone appeared a few times. The chain recombines TRBV5-4 with TRBJ2-2; unclear D gene. V was clipped by 6 bases and J by 5 bases, with 14 bases between them. The CDR3 is made up of 14 amino acids. Germline lookup yields CDR1 SGHNT and CDR2 YYREEE (reference sequence). DNA of the CDR3: TGTGCCAGCACCACAGAAACTTTGACCGGGGAGCTGTTTTTT. Translated, it gives CASTTETLTGELFF.